This T cell receptor beta chain was recorded in a study of glioma-infiltrating T cells. Study results and limitations: CDR3 overlap between tissue and blood was very small. Gliomas, especially low-grade, showed above-expected tissue-blood divergence; non-neoplastic patients showed below.

This CDR3 contains 15 residues. The ends were cut back, 4 bases at V and 1 base at J, with 11 bases in the middle. Germline values: CDR1 SEHNR, CDR2 FQNEAQ (reference sequence). The iRepertoire nested amplicon-rescue multiplex PCR amplified TCR alpha and beta CDR3s from RNA. Input was roughly 85-450 ng of tissue mRNA or PBMC total RNA. TCRdb reprocessed the multiplex PCR reads with MiXCR, giving one entry per CDR3 protein. Of around 190,000 distinct CDR3 sequences in the sample, approximately 30% were seen once. Remarks on this clonotype: Its antigen is still unknown.

Input material: glioma tissue, nonneoplastic brain tissue, or PBMCs (not recorded which). This TCR was recovered from a human donor with low-grade glioma or glioblastoma, undergoing nonglioma brain surgery, or in good health (not recorded which). The rearrangement joins TRBV7-9 to TRBJ1-3; D is unclear. CDR3 region: CASSWTRGSGNTIYF. The CDR3 coding sequence is TGTGCCAGCAGCTGGACCCGGGGATCTGGAAACACCATATATTTT.